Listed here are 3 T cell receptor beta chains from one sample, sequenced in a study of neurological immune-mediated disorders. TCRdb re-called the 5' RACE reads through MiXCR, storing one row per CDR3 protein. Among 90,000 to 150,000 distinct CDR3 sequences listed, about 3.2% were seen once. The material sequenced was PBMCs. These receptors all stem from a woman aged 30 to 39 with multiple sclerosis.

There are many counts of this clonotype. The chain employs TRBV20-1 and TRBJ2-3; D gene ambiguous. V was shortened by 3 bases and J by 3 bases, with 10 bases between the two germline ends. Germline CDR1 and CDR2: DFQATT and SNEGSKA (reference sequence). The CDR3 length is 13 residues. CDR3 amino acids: CSARYPETDTQYF. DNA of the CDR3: TGCAGTGCTAGGTACCCTGAGACAGATACGCAGTATTTT.

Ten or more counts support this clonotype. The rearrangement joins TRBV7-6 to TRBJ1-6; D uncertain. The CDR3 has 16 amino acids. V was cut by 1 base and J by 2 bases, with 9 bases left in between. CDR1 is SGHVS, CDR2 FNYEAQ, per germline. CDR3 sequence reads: CASSLGSDAYNSPLHF. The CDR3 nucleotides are TGTGCCAGCAGCTTAGGGAGCGACGCCTATAATTCACCCCTCCACTTT.

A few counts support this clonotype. CDR3 sequence: CSASGIQSNYGYTF. CDR3 bases: TGCAGTGCTAGCGGCATACAGAGTAACTATGGCTACACCTTC. The rearrangement uses TRBV20-1 and TRBJ1-2; D uncertain. CDR1 and CDR2 (germline): DFQATT, SNEGSKA (reference sequence). The CDR3 is 14 amino acids. V was pared by 3 bases and J by 1 base, with 12 bases between.